Sequencing of this T cell receptor (beta chain) was carried out in a study of human T cells and chemical hapten exposure. Across the study: Small differences in pooled library volume mainly drove the variation in TCR yields per sample.

Per germline, CDR1 ENHRY and CDR2 SYGVKD. With V trimmed by 6 bases and J by 2 bases, 1 base remained unmatched. The CDR3 sequence is 14 residues long. Described time point: patch test 3, about 24 weeks after DPC sensitization. This sample's treatment: therapeutic diphenylcyclopropenone sensitization with weekly scalp DPC. MiXCR, applied by TCRdb to the RACE reads, yields one record per CDR3 protein. Of 150,000 to 200,000 distinct CDR3 sequences in the sample, around a quarter were seen once. The sequencing here drew on whole blood, taken in connection with sensitization to the hapten diphenylcyclopropenone (DPC). The TCR was taken from a woman younger than 35 with alopecia areata. Some clones in this sample may be carry-over from other donors' samples. The chain joins TRBV10-3 to TRBJ2-2, with 9 bases that match TRBD1. The CDR3 protein is CAIRTGGNTGELFF. The CDR3 bases are TGTGCCATCAGAACAGGGGGCAACACCGGGGAGCTGTTTTTT.